The 2 T cell receptor beta chains presented below share a single source sample, sequenced in a study of control samples from healthy donors and cancer patients. Sequenced by immunoSEQ multiplex PCR; TCRdb stores in-frame clones only, minus some. Of roughly 52,000 clones listed, 85% to 95% are singletons. The sequenced sample consisted of blood. The receptors were sampled from a man aged 25-45 years in good health.

This CDR3 reads CASSTNRGPFGEQYF. CDR3 DNA sequence: TGTGCCAGCAGCACAAACAGGGGGCCCTTCGGGGAGCAGTACTTC. The gene calls are TRBV11-2 and TRBJ2-7; TRBD1 agrees at 9 bases. After removal of 5 bases from V and 7 bases from J, the junction contained 12 bases not matched to a gene. CDR1 is SGHAT and CDR2 is FQNNGV in the germline V gene. This CDR3 region has 15 residues.

This clone was seen once. DNA for the CDR3: TGTGCCAGCAGCCAAGATCGGCTAGCGGGAGTCAGTGAGCAGTTCTTC. It specifies CASSQDRLAGVSEQFF. The chain carries TRBV4-2 and TRBJ2-1, with TRBD2 identical over 10 bases. Trimming cost V 0 bases and J 9 bases; bases outside gene matches: 8. The CDR3 runs 16 residues. Germline V gene data show CDR1 as LGHNA and CDR2 as YNFKEQ.